This T cell receptor (beta chain) was documented in a study of CD8 T cells in Susac syndrome. This clonotype has just one count. Trimming cost V 4 bases and J 3 bases, with 17 bases left between them. This CDR3 is built from 15 residues. Germline CDR1 and CDR2: SGHRS and YFSETQ. With random hexamers, reverse transcription was performed on about 0.5 to 1 ug of RNA. TCRdb re-called the immunoSEQ multiplex PCR reads through MiXCR, storing one row per CDR3 protein. This sample has 150,000 to 200,000 distinct CDR3 sequences, with about 96% found just once. The clonotype originates from a human donor with multiple sclerosis. This sequence joins TRBV5-1 and TRBJ2-7; D is possibly TRBD1 or TRBD2 (6 bases each). Sequences were obtained from CD4+ T cells from PBMCs. Here the CDR3 reads CASSTLERGDYEQYF. CDR3 coding DNA: TGCGCCAGCAGCACCCTGGAGAGGGGGGACTACGAGCAGTACTTC. Full variable domain (outside the CDR3, taken from reference TRBV5-1 and TRBJ2-7): KAGVTQTPRYLIKTRGQQVTLSCSPISGHRSVSWYQQTPGQGLQFLFEYFSETQRNKGNFPGRFSGRQFSNSRSEMNVSTLELGDSALYLCASSTLERGDYEQYFGPGTRLTVT.